This T cell receptor (beta chain) was identified during a study of Ad26.COV2.S vaccination and SARS-CoV-2 variants. Study-wide background: A COV1001 Ad26.COV2.S trial-arm participant provided the sample.

Study results and limitations: In vaccinated individuals, spike-specific CD8+ and CD4+ T cell responses reportedly displayed substantial breadth.

For this clone: Its matching antigen is unknown.

V shed 6 bases and J 5 bases; nucleotides not matched to a gene: 7. This CDR3 is built from 15 residues. The germline V gene has CDR1 MDHEN and CDR2 SYDVKM. Treatment: roughly 20 received Ad26.COV2.S at low or high dose, single or two shots; several received placebo; per-sample allocation not given. Samples analyzed were those drawn on day 63 after the first vaccine or placebo injection. Whoever gave the sample was an adult aged 18-55 years in Boston. The table came from immunoSEQ multiplex PCR; TCRdb's copy has only in-frame clones and leaves some out. Among 300,000 to 400,000 clones listed, around 84% were seen once.

This clonotype originated in a person between 18 and 65 years old who received the Ad26.COV2.S COVID-19 vaccine or a placebo. Source: peripheral blood, taken in a trial of Ad26.COV2.S vaccine versus placebo. J is TRBJ2-2 and V is TRBV28; 9 positions match TRBD1. The CDR3 sequence: CASSLGQGRTGELFF. The DNA of the CDR3 is TGTGCCAGCAGCCTGGGACAGGGAAGGACCGGGGAGCTGTTTTTT.